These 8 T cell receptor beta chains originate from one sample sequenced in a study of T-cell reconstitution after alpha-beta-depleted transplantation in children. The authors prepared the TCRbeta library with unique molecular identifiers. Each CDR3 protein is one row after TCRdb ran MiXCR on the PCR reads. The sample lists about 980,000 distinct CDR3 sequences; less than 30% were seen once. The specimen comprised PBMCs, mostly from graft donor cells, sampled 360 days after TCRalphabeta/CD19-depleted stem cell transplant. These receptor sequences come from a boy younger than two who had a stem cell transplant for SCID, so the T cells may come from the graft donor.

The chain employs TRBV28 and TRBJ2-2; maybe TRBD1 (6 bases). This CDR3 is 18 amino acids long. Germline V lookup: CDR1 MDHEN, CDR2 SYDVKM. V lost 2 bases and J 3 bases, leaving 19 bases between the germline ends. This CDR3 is CASSLVGYSSGDTGELFF. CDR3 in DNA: TGTGCCAGCAGTTTAGTAGGGTACAGCTCAGGGGACACCGGGGAGCTGTTTTTT.

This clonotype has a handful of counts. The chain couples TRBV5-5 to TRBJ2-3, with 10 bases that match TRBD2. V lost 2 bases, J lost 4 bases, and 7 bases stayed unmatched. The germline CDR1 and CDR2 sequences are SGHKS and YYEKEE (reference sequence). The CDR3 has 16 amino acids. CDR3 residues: CASSLLAGRGADTQYF. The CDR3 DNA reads TGTGCCAGCAGCTTACTAGCGGGGAGGGGGGCAGATACGCAGTATTTT.

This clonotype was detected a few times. CDR3 DNA sequence: TGTGCCACCAGCGACCGGGACTACAGTAAAGAGACCCAGTACTTC. This codes for CATSDRDYSKETQYF. This rearrangement joins TRBV24-1 to TRBJ2-5, with TRBD2 matching over 7 bases. CDR3 size: 15 residues. Germline-derived CDR1 and CDR2 are KGHDR and SFDVKD. The V gene end was trimmed by 7 bases and the J gene end by 3 bases; junction bases not matched to a gene: 10.

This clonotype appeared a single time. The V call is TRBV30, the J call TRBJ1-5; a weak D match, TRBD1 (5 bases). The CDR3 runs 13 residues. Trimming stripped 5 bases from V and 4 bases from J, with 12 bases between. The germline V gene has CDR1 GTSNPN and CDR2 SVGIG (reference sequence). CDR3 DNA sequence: TGTGCCTGGGACCAGGGTTGGAATCAGCCCCAGCATTTT. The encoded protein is CAWDQGWNQPQHF. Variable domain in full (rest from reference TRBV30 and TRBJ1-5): SQTIHQWPATLVQPVGSPLSLECTVEGTSNPNLYWYRQAAGRGLQLLFYSVGIGQISSEVPQNLSASRPQDRQFILSSKKLLLSDSGFYLCAWDQGWNQPQHFGDGTRLSIL.

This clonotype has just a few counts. The CDR3 spells CASSPFGLLNYGYTF. CDR3 coding DNA: TGTGCCAGCAGTCCCTTCGGGCTACTTAACTATGGCTACACCTTC. The chain couples TRBV27 to TRBJ1-2; D not resolved. This CDR3 is 15 amino acids long. The V end was cut by 5 bases, the J end by 1 base, with 14 bases between. Germline lookup yields CDR1 MNHEY and CDR2 SMNVEV (reference sequence).

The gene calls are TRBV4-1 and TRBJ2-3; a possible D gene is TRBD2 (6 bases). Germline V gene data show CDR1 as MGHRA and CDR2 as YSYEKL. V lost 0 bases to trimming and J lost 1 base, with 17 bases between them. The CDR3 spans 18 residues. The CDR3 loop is CASSQDGPEGRRTDTQYF. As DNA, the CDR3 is TGCGCCAGCAGCCAAGATGGGCCGGAGGGGCGCCGCACAGATACGCAGTATTTT.

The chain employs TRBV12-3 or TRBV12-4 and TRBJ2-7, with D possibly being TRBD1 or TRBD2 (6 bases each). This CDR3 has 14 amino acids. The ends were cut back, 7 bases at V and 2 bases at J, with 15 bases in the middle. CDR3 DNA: TGTGCCAGCACTGGGGGGCAGGGCACCTACGAGCAGTACTTC. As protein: CASTGGQGTYEQYF.

CDR3 residues: CASSYRLRSYNEQFF. The CDR3 DNA follows: TGTGCCAGTAGTTATAGGCTTCGCTCCTACAATGAGCAGTTCTTC. The chain combines TRBV19 with TRBJ2-1; D is undetermined. V gave up 5 bases and J gave up 0 bases, with 11 bases separating them. The CDR3 is made up of 15 amino acids. CDR1 is LNHDA and CDR2 is SQIVND in the germline V gene (reference sequence). The full variable domain, rest sourced from reference TRBV19 and TRBJ2-1, is DGGITQSPKYLFRKEGQNVTLSCEQNLNHDAMYWYRQDPGQGLRLIYYSQIVNDFQKGDIAEGYSVSREKKESFPLTVTSAQKNPTAFYLCASSYRLRSYNEQFFGPGTRLTVL.